These 21 T cell receptor beta chains came from one sample sequenced in a study of blood T cells in healthy people across ages. Next came a second PCR, run for about 7 to 11 cycles, which used a sample-barcoded 5' primer along with a J-beta primer mix. TCRdb used MiXCR to reprocess the 5' RACE reads, holding one entry per CDR3 protein. The data show fewer than 900,000 distinct CDR3 sequences, roughly 50% seen once. Sequences were obtained from blood. The receptors come from a woman aged 55-75 years in good health.

This clonotype was counted a few times. The chain employs TRBV4-2 and TRBJ2-3; 7 bases agree with TRBD1. The CDR3 is made up of 15 amino acids. Germline V CDR1 and CDR2: LGHNA, YNFKEQ. V was clipped by 0 bases and J by 2 bases; unmatched bases: 2. CDR3 residues: CASSQDDRDTDTQYF. DNA for the CDR3: TGTGCCAGCAGCCAAGACGACAGGGACACAGATACGCAGTATTTT.

Only a few counts were recorded for this clonotype. V gene TRBV7-9 combines with J gene TRBJ1-2, with a tentative D call TRBD1 (6 bases). V gave up 5 bases and J gave up 7 bases, with 17 bases separating them. CDR3 length: 14 residues. Germline lookup yields CDR1 SEHNR and CDR2 FQNEAQ (reference sequence). CDR3 sequence (DNA): TGTGCCAGCAGCCCAACCGGGGGGCGCTTTGGCTACACCTTC. Protein sequence: CASSPTGGRFGYTF.

This clonotype was seen only a few times. This chain joins TRBV20-1 and TRBJ2-4; the match to TRBD2 covers 11 bases. With 5 bases clipped from V and 6 bases from J, the junction kept 0 bases outside the gene matches. This CDR3 is built from 12 residues. Germline CDR1 is DFQATT and CDR2 is SNEGSKA (reference sequence). The DNA of the CDR3 is TGCAGTGCTGGACTAGCGGGAAACATTCAGTACTTC. This encodes CSAGLAGNIQYF.

The V and J genes are TRBV3-1 and TRBJ2-5, with 8 bases lining up with TRBD1. CDR3 length: 16 amino acids. From germline, CDR1 is LGHDT and CDR2 YNNKEL (reference sequence). V was pared by 1 base and J by 3 bases, with 7 bases of the junction left unmatched. The CDR3 sequence is CASSQVGRGPKETQYF. DNA of the CDR3: TGTGCCAGCAGCCAAGTTGGCAGGGGGCCCAAAGAGACCCAGTACTTC.

The rearrangement links TRBV7-9 to TRBJ1-1; D is uncertain. With 0 bases removed from V and 10 bases from J, the gap between germline ends came to 12 bases. This CDR3 has 13 residues. Germline V gives CDR1 SEHNR, CDR2 FQNEAQ (reference sequence). In DNA, the CDR3 is TGTGCCAGCAGCTTAGCGCTTTCTGAGCGAGCTTTCTTT. Amino acid sequence: CASSLALSERAFF.

This clonotype has a single count. J is TRBJ1-2 and V is TRBV20-1; perhaps TRBD1 as D (6 bases). The CDR3 sequence is 13 residues long. The V gene's germline CDR1 is DFQATT and CDR2 SNEGSKA (reference sequence). The ends were cut back, 3 bases at V and 2 bases at J, with 10 bases in the middle. The CDR3 reads CSASPGHNYGYTF. The CDR3, as DNA: TGCAGTGCTAGTCCGGGACACAACTATGGCTACACCTTC.

The chain recombines TRBV20-1 with TRBJ1-6, with a tentative D call TRBD1 (6 bases). V shed 3 bases and J shed 4 bases, with 13 bases lying between them. The CDR3 extends over 15 amino acids. Germline V gene sequence: CDR1 DFQATT, CDR2 SNEGSKA (reference sequence). The CDR3 sequence: CSARRTEKYNSPLHF. In DNA form, the CDR3 reads TGCAGTGCTAGGAGGACAGAGAAATATAATTCACCCCTCCACTTT.

This clonotype was observed a handful of times. The rearrangement joins TRBV18 to TRBJ2-4; 11 positions match TRBD1. The CDR3 extends over 15 amino acids. Germline values: CDR1 KGHSH, CDR2 LQKENI. V was clipped by 3 bases and J by 8 bases; unmatched bases: 6. The CDR3 sequence: CASSPRRDRGDIQYF. As DNA, the CDR3 is TGTGCCAGCTCACCTCGAAGGGACAGGGGGGACATTCAGTACTTC.

The V call is TRBV6-5, the J call TRBJ2-1, with TRBD1 as a possible D gene (6 bases). V gave up 8 bases and J gave up 1 base, with 15 bases separating them. Germline CDR1 and CDR2: MNHEY and SVGAGI. The CDR3 runs to 15 residues. The CDR3 DNA follows: TGTGCCAGCCCCTTCCCCGGGACATCCTACAATGAGCAGTTCTTC. Translating it yields CASPFPGTSYNEQFF.

About this clonotype: At one end the junction does not follow the germline gene, possibly because of a read error. V usage is TRBV4-3 and J usage is TRBJ2-3; the D is unclear. The CDR3 has 13 amino acids. The V gene's germline CDR1 is LGHNA and CDR2 YSLEER. DNA for the CDR3: TGCGCCGGCAGCCAAGATATAGGAGATACGCAGTATTTT. Its translation: CAGSQDIGDTQYF.

The rearrangement uses TRBV9 and TRBJ2-7; 7 bases match TRBD2. The CDR3 sequence is 14 residues long. The V gene's germline CDR1 is SGDLS and CDR2 YYNGEE. Trimming removed 3 bases from V and 2 bases from J; junction bases left unmatched: 5. CDR3 protein: CASSEGGDPYEQYF. In nucleotides, the CDR3 is TGTGCCAGCAGCGAGGGAGGGGATCCCTACGAGCAGTACTTC. The full variable domain, rest sourced from reference TRBV9 and TRBJ2-7, is DSGVTQTPKHLITATGQRVTLRCSPRSGDLSVYWYQQSLDQGLQFLIQYYNGEERAKGNILERFSAQQFPDLHSELNLSSLELGDSALYFCASSEGGDPYEQYFGPGTRLTVT.

The CDR3 sequence: CASNLGLAGTDTQYF. The CDR3 DNA reads as TGTGCCAGCAACCTGGGACTAGCGGGCACAGATACGCAGTATTTT. The rearrangement uses TRBV12-3 or TRBV12-4 and TRBJ2-3; 11 bases agree with TRBD2. CDR3 size: 15 residues. With 7 bases clipped from V and 1 base from J, the junction kept 4 bases outside the gene matches.

This clonotype was seen only a few times. This chain uses TRBV7-2 with TRBJ2-5; unclear D gene. V was cut by 2 bases and J by 2 bases, with 12 bases left in between. The length of the CDR3 is 15 residues. Germline CDR1 and CDR2: SGHTA and FQGNSA. For the CDR3, the DNA is TGTGCCAGCAGCTTAAAAAGGGCCGGACAAGAGACCCAGTACTTC. The encoded protein is CASSLKRAGQETQYF.

V is TRBV6-1 and J is TRBJ2-3, with D possibly TRBD2 on 5 matching bases. CDR3 size: 16 residues. V lost 4 bases and J lost 0, with 14 bases in between. Germline V gene lookup returns CDR1 MNHNS and CDR2 SASEGT. CDR3 residues: CASSAWTERSTDTQYF. CDR3 coding DNA: TGTGCCAGCAGTGCTTGGACTGAGCGGAGCACAGATACGCAGTATTTT.

There are a few counts of this clonotype. V and J are TRBV5-1 and TRBJ2-1; D is uncertain. Trimming left V 0 bases short and J 8 bases short, with 9 bases between. Germline V gene data show CDR1 as SGHRS and CDR2 as YFSETQ. The CDR3 loop spans 13 amino acids. In DNA form, the CDR3 reads TGCGCCAGCAGCTTGGAGGCGGCAGATGAGCAGTTCTTC. The encoded protein is CASSLEAADEQFF.

This chain links TRBV5-1 with TRBJ2-1, with D perhaps matching TRBD2 (6 bases). The CDR3 runs 14 residues. Germline V gives CDR1 SGHRS, CDR2 YFSETQ. Trimming left V 2 bases short and J 7 bases short, with 13 bases between. DNA of the CDR3: TGCGCCAGCAGCTTCGGGGGAAACGGGAATGAGCAGTTCTTC. It yields the protein CASSFGGNGNEQFF.

This clonotype was detected only a few times. The chain is built from TRBV29-1 and TRBJ2-7; no firm D call. V was pared by 4 bases and J by 0 bases, with 10 bases between. The CDR3 has 13 residues. Germline values: CDR1 SQVTM, CDR2 ANQGSEA. The CDR3 DNA is TGCAGCGTTGGTTCGCTTCTCTCCTACGAGCAGTACTTC. Translated, it gives CSVGSLLSYEQYF.

This clonotype appeared a few times. The rearrangement links TRBV7-2 to TRBJ1-4; 7 bases align to TRBD1. Germline loops: CDR1 SGHTA, CDR2 FQGNSA. The CDR3 runs to 17 residues. The V and J ends lost 5 bases and 4 bases, in that order; junction bases with no gene match: 13. This CDR3 reads CASSRGKWPGGNEKLFF. CDR3 DNA sequence: TGTGCCAGCAGCCGGGGGAAGTGGCCAGGGGGTAATGAAAAACTGTTTTTT. Full variable domain (remainder filled in from reference TRBV7-2 and TRBJ1-4): GAGVSQSPSNKVTEKGKDVELRCDPISGHTALYWYRQSLGQGLEFLIYFQGNSAPDKSGLPSDRFSAERTGGSVSTLTIQRTQQEDSAVYLCASSRGKWPGGNEKLFFGSGTQLSVL.

The J gene is TRBJ1-6, the V gene TRBV6-6, with D uncertain. CDR1 is MNHNY and CDR2 is SVGAGI in the germline V gene (reference sequence). The V end was cut by 5 bases, the J end by 13 bases, with 15 bases between. This CDR3 comprises 13 residues. Here the CDR3 reads CASSLGSSGPLHF. The CDR3, as DNA: TGTGCCAGCAGTCTGGGGTCCTCTGGGCCCCTCCACTTT.

This clonotype has ten or more counts. The chain has TRBV28 and TRBJ2-7; TRBD2 is a possible D gene (5 bases). CDR3 length equals 15 residues. The germline gives CDR1 MDHEN, CDR2 SYDVKM. V dropped 6 bases and J dropped 3 bases, with 18 bases sitting between them. CDR3 in amino acids: CASSTPGGRVYEQYF. DNA of the CDR3: TGTGCCAGCAGCACCCCCGGAGGACGGGTCTACGAGCAGTACTTC. Combining the CDR3 with reference TRBV28 and TRBJ2-7 gives the whole variable domain DVKVTQSSRYLVKRTGEKVFLECVQDMDHENMFWYRQDPGLGLRLIYFSYDVKMKEKGDIPEGYSVSREKKERFSLILESASTNQTSMYLCASSTPGGRVYEQYFGPGTRLTVT.

This rearrangement joins TRBV3-1 to TRBJ2-7; tentative D call: TRBD1 (6 bases). Trimming cost V 7 bases and J 3 bases, with 13 bases left between them. In germline, CDR1 is LGHDT, CDR2 YNNKEL (reference sequence). The length of the CDR3 is 13 residues. CDR3 protein: CASKNLRGYEQYF. The CDR3, as DNA: TGTGCCAGCAAAAACCTCAGGGGCTACGAGCAGTACTTC.